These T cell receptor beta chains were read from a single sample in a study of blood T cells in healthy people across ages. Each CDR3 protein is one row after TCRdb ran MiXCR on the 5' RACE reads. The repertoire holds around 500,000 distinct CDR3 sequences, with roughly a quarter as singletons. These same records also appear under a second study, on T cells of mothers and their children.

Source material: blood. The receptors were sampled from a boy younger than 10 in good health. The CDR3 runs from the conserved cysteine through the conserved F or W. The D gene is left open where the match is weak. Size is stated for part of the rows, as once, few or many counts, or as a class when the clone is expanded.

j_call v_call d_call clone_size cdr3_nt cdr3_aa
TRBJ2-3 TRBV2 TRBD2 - TGTGCCAGCAGGCCAGGGCGGACTAGCGGGAGGCTCGGGACAGATACGCAGTATTTT CASRPGRTSGRLGTDTQYF
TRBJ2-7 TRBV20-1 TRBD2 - TGCAGTGCCCCTGCCGGGACTAGCGGTTACGAGCAGTACTTC CSAPAGTSGYEQYF
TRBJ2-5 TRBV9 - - TGTGCCAGCAGCGTAGGGGACCTGGGGGAGCAGTACTTC CASSVGDLGEQYF
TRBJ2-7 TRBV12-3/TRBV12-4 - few TGTGCCAGCAGTTTAGGTATCGAGGGGACCTACGAGCAGTACTTC CASSLGIEGTYEQYF
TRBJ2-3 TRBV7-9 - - TGTGCCAGCACCATACGGACATCCGCTAGCACAGATACGCAGTATTTT CASTIRTSASTDTQYF
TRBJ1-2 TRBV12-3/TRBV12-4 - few TGTGCCAGCAGTTTCAACGATGGCTACACCTTC CASSFNDGYTF
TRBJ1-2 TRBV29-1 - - TGCAGCGTCCAGCAGAACTATGGCTACACCTTC CSVQQNYGYTF
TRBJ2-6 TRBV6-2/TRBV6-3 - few TGTGCCAGCAAGCCTAGCGCTGGGGCCAACGTCCTGACTTTC CASKPSAGANVLTF
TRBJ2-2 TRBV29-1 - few TGCAGCGTTGAAGATGCGACGGGGGAGCTGTTTTTT CSVEDATGELFF
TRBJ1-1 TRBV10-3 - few TGTGCCATCAGAACCGGGCCGGCAACTGAAGCTTTCTTT CAIRTGPATEAFF
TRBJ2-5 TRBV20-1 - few TGCAGTGCGCCACGGACAGTCCAAGAGACCCAGTACTTC CSAPRTVQETQYF
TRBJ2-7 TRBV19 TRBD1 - TGTGCCAGTACGTCCCGGGACAGTCCCTACGAGCAGTACTTC CASTSRDSPYEQYF
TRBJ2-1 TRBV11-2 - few TGTGCCAGCAGCTTATTGGTCCAGCGGGCGTCCTACAATGAGCAGTTCTTC CASSLLVQRASYNEQFF
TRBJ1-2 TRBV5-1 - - TGCGCCAGCAGGCCCGGGCAAACACTCTATGGCTACACCTTC CASRPGQTLYGYTF
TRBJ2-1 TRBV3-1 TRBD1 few TGTGCCAGCAGCCAGGCCGGGACAGGTATCCCCCATGAGCAGTTCTTC CASSQAGTGIPHEQFF
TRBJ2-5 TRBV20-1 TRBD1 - TGCAGTGCTCCTAGACAGGGAGATTACCAAGAGACCCAGTACTTC CSAPRQGDYQETQYF
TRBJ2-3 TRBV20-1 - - TGCAGTGCTACGGGACAAAGCGGGAGCACAGATACGCAGTATTTT CSATGQSGSTDTQYF
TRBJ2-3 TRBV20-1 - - TGCAGTGCCTTCCCAGGGTCGGGCACAGATACGCAGTATTTT CSAFPGSGTDTQYF
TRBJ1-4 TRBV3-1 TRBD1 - TGTGCCAGCAGCGGTGGGACAGGGGAAGAAAAACTGTTTTTT CASSGGTGEEKLFF
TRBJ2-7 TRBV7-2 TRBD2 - TGTGCCAGCAGCGAGACTAGCGGGAGGCCCCTGTCCTACGAGCAGTACTTC CASSETSGRPLSYEQYF
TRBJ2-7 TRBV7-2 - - TGTGCCAGCAGCCTATCCTTAGGGTCTTGGCTCAACGAGCAGTACTTC CASSLSLGSWLNEQYF
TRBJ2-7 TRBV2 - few TGTGCCAGCAAGACTGACCTTGGCGAGCAGTACTTC CASKTDLGEQYF
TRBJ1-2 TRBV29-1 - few TGCAGCGTTGGAAGGGTCCCCTATGGCTACACCTTC CSVGRVPYGYTF
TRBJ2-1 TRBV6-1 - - TGTGCCAGCAGTGAATGGGGACGTGAGCAGTTCTTC CASSEWGREQFF
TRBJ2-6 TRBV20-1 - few TGCAGTGCTAGAGATCTCGGGGTTACCGGGGCCAACGTCCTGACTTTC CSARDLGVTGANVLTF
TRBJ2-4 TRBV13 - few TGTGCCAGCAGCTTTGGGGCCCTTCTACCCAAAAACATTCAGTACTTC CASSFGALLPKNIQYF
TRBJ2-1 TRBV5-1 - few TGCGCCAGCAGCCTCGCATTCCGGGGCAGCACCTACAATGAGCAGTTCTTC CASSLAFRGSTYNEQFF
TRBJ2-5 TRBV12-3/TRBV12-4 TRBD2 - TGTGCCAGCAGTTTTTCGGCGGGGGGACAAGAGACCCAGTACTTC CASSFSAGGQETQYF
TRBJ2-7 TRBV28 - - TGTGCCAGCAGTTTACTCGGGTCAGGGGGAGGTGAGCAGTACTTC CASSLLGSGGGEQYF
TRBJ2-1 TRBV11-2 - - TGTGCCAGCAGCTTGAGAGCCCCCACCTACAATGAGCAGTTCTTC CASSLRAPTYNEQFF
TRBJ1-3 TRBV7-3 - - TGTGCCAGCAGCCCCGGTCCCTTGGGTTCCTCTGGAAACACCATATATTTT CASSPGPLGSSGNTIYF
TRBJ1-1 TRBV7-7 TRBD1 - TGTGCTAGCAGCGATGGGACAGGAGCAGACGTGGCTTTCTTT CASSDGTGADVAFF
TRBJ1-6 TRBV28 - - TGTGCCAGCAGTCGGTCGGGTGATTCACCCCTCCACTTT CASSRSGDSPLHF
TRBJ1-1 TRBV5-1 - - TGCGCCAGCAGCCTCAGGGAGGGAGTGGGGCCTGAAGCTTTCTTT CASSLREGVGPEAFF
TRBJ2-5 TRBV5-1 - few TGCGCCAGCAGCTTGAAAGGTTTCCAAGAGACCCAGTACTTC CASSLKGFQETQYF
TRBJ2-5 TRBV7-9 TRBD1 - TGTGCCAGCACCGAGGACAGGGCGGTTGAGACCCAGTACTTC CASTEDRAVETQYF
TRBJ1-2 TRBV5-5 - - TGTGCCAGCAGGTTGGACCCTAACTATGGCTACACCTTC CASRLDPNYGYTF
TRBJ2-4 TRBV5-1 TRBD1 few TGCGCCAGCAGCTTTGGGACAGGGGGAGAGGGGGCCAAAAACATTCAGTACTTC CASSFGTGGEGAKNIQYF
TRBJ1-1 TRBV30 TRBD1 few TGTGCCTGGACTAAGGGGGCGCTGGGCACTGAAGCTTTCTTT CAWTKGALGTEAFF
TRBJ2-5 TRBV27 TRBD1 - TGTGCCAGCAGTTTAGAAGGGGGCAGGGGAGTCGAGACCCAGTACTTC CASSLEGGRGVETQYF